This T cell receptor beta chain appears in the sequencing data of a study of T-cell reconstitution after alpha-beta-depleted transplantation in children (dated by TCRdb to the mid-2010s). For the wider study: Using TCR repertoire profiling, the study quantitatively followed how T-cell immune reconstitution unfolded in children after TCRalphabeta/CD19-depleted allogeneic hematopoietic cell transplantation.

Reading the label with the study, this specimen's treatment or condition is: allogeneic hematopoietic cell transplantation with graft depleted of TCRalphabeta T cells and CD19 B cells. The children who served as transplant recipients had been given grafts of TCRalphabeta/CD19-depleted allogeneic hematopoietic cells. Remarks on this clonotype: Its target antigen remains unknown. No base qualities exist here, and no much larger clone lies one base off it.

The receptor library was made with PCR. These reads were obtained on an Illumina HiSeq 2500. TCR libraries were prepared with molecular barcoding, using unique molecular identifiers to normalize TCRbeta repertoire quantification. TCRdb trimmed public reads at Q25 via fastp, called clones via MiXCR and kept in-frame beta chains. Rows with one shared CDR3 protein collapse into an entry with the most common genes and DNA. The sample table records a few hundred thousand distinct CDR3 sequences; around 15% of these occur just once. Together, the top ten hold over 25% of the sample. The CDR3 holds 15 amino acids from the cysteine to the phenylalanine. Of the read, only the CDR3 DNA is kept; its 45 bases are in frame from base 1. For CDR1 and CDR2, the germline V gene lists LGHNT and FRNRAP. The V end gives up 5 bases and the J end 0 bases, leaving 4 bases in the junction not matched to a gene. Study-wide conclusions, independent of this receptor: Hyperexpanded clone frequencies declined over subsequent months; after one year, T-cell counts and TCRbeta diversity were mostly attributed to newly produced T cells. In some patients, the high TCRbeta diversity seen at day 60 was put down to recipient T cells and intrathymic progenitors that had survived conditioning. Apparently early alphabetaT-cell count recovery about two months after transplant reportedly relied on only several hundred rapidly expanded clones derived from non-depleted graft cells.

The starting material was PBMCs, mostly from graft donor cells, obtained 360 days after TCRalphabeta/CD19-depleted stem cell transplant. The origin of this receptor is a boy under two years old who had a stem cell transplant for Wiskott-Aldrich syndrome, so the T cells may come from the graft donor. Recombination linked TRBV12-5 to TRBJ2-3; 8 bases in the middle match TRBD1. The CDR3 sequence is CASGRGQGSTDTQYF. The nucleotides are TGTGCTAGTGGTCGCGGACAGGGAAGCACAGATACGCAGTATTTT. The full variable domain, completed from the reference TRBV12-5 and TRBJ2-3 proteins outside the CDR3, reads DARVTQTPRHKVTEMGQEVTMRCQPILGHNTVFWYRQTMMQGLELLAYFRNRAPLDDSGMPKDRFSAEMPDATLATLKIQPSEPRDSAVYFCASGRGQGSTDTQYFGPGTRLTVL.